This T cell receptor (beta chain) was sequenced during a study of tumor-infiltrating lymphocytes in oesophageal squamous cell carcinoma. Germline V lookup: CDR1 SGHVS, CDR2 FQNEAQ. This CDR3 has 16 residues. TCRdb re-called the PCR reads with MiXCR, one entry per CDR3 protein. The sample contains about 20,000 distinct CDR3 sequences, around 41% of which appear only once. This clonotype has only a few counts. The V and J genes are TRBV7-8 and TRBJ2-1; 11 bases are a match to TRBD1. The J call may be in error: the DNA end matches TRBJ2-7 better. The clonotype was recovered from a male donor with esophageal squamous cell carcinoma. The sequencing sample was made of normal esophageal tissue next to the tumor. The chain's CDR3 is CASSFPTGTGGDEQYF. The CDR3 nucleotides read TGTGCCAGCAGCTTCCCGACCGGGACAGGGGGAGACGAGCAGTACTTC.